A single sample gave rise to the 21 T cell receptor beta chains below, sequenced in a study of response to subunit inactivated influenza vaccine (dated by TCRdb to the late 2010s). Receptor libraries were prepared by RT-PCR. Instrument on record: Illumina HiSeq 2500. In TCRdb, the public reads were trimmed at Q25 with fastp and aligned with MiXCR, with productive beta chains retained. Every entry covers one CDR3 protein and lists the most common genes and DNA from its rows. Counted in this sample were about 500,000 distinct CDR3 sequences; more than 15% of them appeared once. The biggest ten clones account for 3% of the sample. The sample in question was CD4+ T cells sorted from PBMCs, obtained 23 to 25 months after vaccination. The receptors were gathered from a man between 45 and 75 years old who received an inactivated influenza vaccine. Donor details come from another sample of the same person, matched by shared clones.

V gene TRBV10-3 combines with J gene TRBJ2-7; 12 bases match TRBD2. J lost 6 bases, V lost 6 bases, and 6 bases had no gene match. This CDR3 is built from 14 residues. Germline lookup yields CDR1 ENHRY and CDR2 SYGVKD. CDR3 coding DNA: TGTGCCATCAGGACCGGGACTAGCGGGCGCGAGCAGTACTTC. Translating gives CAIRTGTSGREQYF.

About this clonotype: The junction differs from germline at one of its ends, possibly a read error. The rearrangement joins TRBV6-2 or TRBV6-3 to TRBJ1-4; 12 nucleotides agree with TRBD1. The germline gives CDR1 MNHEY, CDR2 SVGEGT. This CDR3 comprises 18 residues. In nucleotides, the CDR3 is TGTGCCAGCAGTTACGATCGTCTGGGACAGGGGGCTAATGGAAAACTGTTTTTT. Translated: CASSYDRLGQGANGKLFF.

The CDR3, as DNA: TGCGCCAGCAGCTTGACAGGGGCCCTCCTCTACGAGCAGTACTTC. Translated: CASSLTGALLYEQYF. The chain joins TRBV5-1 to TRBJ2-7; 7 nucleotides agree with TRBD1. The CDR3 is 15 amino acids. Per germline, CDR1 SGHRS and CDR2 YFSETQ. The junction had 7 bases not matched to a gene; V was cut back by 1 base and J by 3 bases.

This clonotype was picked up many times. The chain uses TRBV28 and TRBJ2-1; 10 bases match TRBD2. The trim removed 8 bases at V and 7 bases at J, leaving 8 bases unmatched. Germline V CDR1 and CDR2: MDHEN, SYDVKM. The CDR3 runs 14 residues. The CDR3 spells CASYERTSGNEQFF. DNA of the CDR3: TGTGCCAGCTATGAGCGGACTAGCGGTAATGAGCAGTTCTTC.

Details on this clonotype: No conserved phenylalanine or tryptophan is present at the end of the CDR3, so a read error is the likely explanation. The V gene is TRBV4-1, the J gene TRBJ2-7, with a possible D match to TRBD1 (5 bases). This CDR3 is 14 amino acids long. V lost 4 bases, J lost 1 base, and 11 bases lay in between. CDR1 is MGHRA, CDR2 YSYEKL, per germline. This CDR3 reads CASSRRTGSYEQYS. CDR3 in DNA: TGCGCCAGCAGCCGGCGAACAGGATCCTACGAGCAGTACTCC.

V is TRBV7-2 and J is TRBJ2-4; D not resolved. CDR1 and CDR2 from the germline V gene are SGHTA and FQGNSA. The CDR3 covers 11 residues. Deletions cut 7 bases from V and 7 bases from J, with 8 bases between. DNA for the CDR3: TGTGCCAGCACCCCCGGCAACATTCAGTACTTC. It codes for CASTPGNIQYF.

This chain links TRBV20-1 with TRBJ2-1; tentative D call: TRBD2 (5 bases). V dropped 6 bases and J dropped 9 bases, with 21 bases sitting between them. There are 14 residues in the CDR3. CDR1 is DFQATT and CDR2 is SNEGSKA in the germline V gene (reference sequence). CDR3 amino acids: CSANGDGDWGEQFF. As DNA, the CDR3 is TGCAGTGCAAACGGAGACGGGGATTGGGGTGAGCAGTTCTTC.

This clonotype was seen many times. This CDR3 reads CASSQVSSGTRSNEQYF. In nucleotides, the CDR3 is TGCGCCAGCAGCCAAGTATCTAGCGGGACGAGATCGAACGAGCAGTACTTC. The chain is built from TRBV4-3 and TRBJ2-7; 9 bases map to TRBD2. The CDR3 spans 17 residues. The V gene's germline CDR1 is LGHNA and CDR2 YSLEER. V lost 1 base and J lost 5; bases outside the gene matches: 12.

The gene calls are TRBV12-3 or TRBV12-4 and TRBJ2-2; D could derive from TRBD1 or TRBD2 (6 bases each). V was cut by 3 bases and J by 6 bases, with 14 bases left in between. This CDR3 has 15 residues. The CDR3: CASSFKGGAPGELFF. Here the CDR3 DNA reads TGTGCCAGCAGTTTTAAGGGGGGCGCCCCCGGGGAGCTGTTTTTT.

This clonotype has ten or more counts. The J gene is TRBJ1-1, the V gene TRBV3-1; the D is unclear. The V and J ends lost 8 bases and 1 base respectively, with 11 bases between them. This CDR3 contains 13 residues. Germline-derived CDR1 and CDR2 are LGHDT and YNNKEL (reference sequence). CDR3 in amino acids: CASGSAGNTEAFF. CDR3 sequence (DNA): TGTGCCAGCGGCTCGGCGGGGAACACTGAAGCTTTCTTT.

The chain couples TRBV7-8 to TRBJ2-1, with 11 bases that match TRBD2. The CDR3 loop spans 16 amino acids. V was pared by 3 bases and J by 7 bases, with 8 bases of the junction left unmatched. CDR1 SGHVS and CDR2 FQNEAQ come from the germline V gene. CDR3 region: CASSFKIAGGLNEQFF. CDR3 nucleotide sequence: TGTGCCAGCAGCTTTAAGATAGCGGGGGGGCTGAATGAGCAGTTCTTC.

The rearrangement uses TRBV18 and TRBJ2-4, with 9 bases aligning to TRBD1. The CDR3 sequence is 14 residues long. V dropped 3 bases and J dropped 9; count of bases not matched to a gene: 6. Germline V gene sequence: CDR1 KGHSH, CDR2 LQKENI. The CDR3: CASSPTQGAGIQYF. In DNA form, the CDR3 reads TGTGCCAGCTCACCGACACAGGGGGCCGGCATTCAGTACTTC.

The V and J genes are TRBV6-1 and TRBJ2-1, with D perhaps TRBD1 (6 bases). The CDR3 has 15 amino acids. The V gene's germline CDR1 is MNHNS and CDR2 SASEGT. The ends were cut back, 6 bases at V and 0 bases at J, with 12 bases in the middle. The CDR3 region has the DNA TGTGCCAGCAGAAATACAGGGACCTCCTACAATGAGCAGTTCTTC. Translated, it gives CASRNTGTSYNEQFF.

Details on this clonotype: At one end, the junction sequence differs from germline, possibly due to a read error. The genes are TRBV29-1 and TRBJ1-2, with a tentative D call TRBD1 (6 bases). Germline V gene lookup returns CDR1 SQVTM and CDR2 ANQGSEA. The CDR3 contains 12 residues. In DNA form, the CDR3 reads TGCAGCGTTGTGGGGGGCACCTATAGCTACACCTTC. Protein: CSVVGGTYSYTF. The complete variable domain, with remaining parts taken from reference TRBV29-1 and TRBJ1-2, reads SAVISQKPSRDICQRGTSLTIQCQVDSQVTMMFWYRQQPGQSLTLIATANQGSEATYESGFVIDKFPISRPNLTFSTLTVSNMSPEDSSIYLCSVVGGTYSYTFGSGTRLTVV.

This chain connects TRBV25-1 to TRBJ2-3; D is possibly TRBD2 (6 bases). The CDR3 totals 12 residues. With 11 bases removed from V and 0 bases from J, the gap between germline ends came to 9 bases. CDR1 and CDR2 from the germline V gene are MGHDK and SYGVNS. The CDR3: CAAGRSTDTQYF. The CDR3 region has the DNA TGTGCCGCGGGGAGAAGCACAGATACGCAGTATTTT. The whole variable domain, filled in from reference TRBV25-1 and TRBJ2-3, reads EADIYQTPRYLVIGTGKKITLECSQTMGHDKMYWYQQDPGMELHLIHYSYGVNSTEKGDLSSESTVSRIRTEHFPLTLESARPSHTSQYLCAAGRSTDTQYFGPGTRLTVL.

This clonotype was counted ten times or more. The chain couples TRBV5-1 to TRBJ2-5; D perhaps matches TRBD2 (7 bases). The CDR3 consists of 15 residues. Per the germline V gene, CDR1 is SGHRS and CDR2 is YFSETQ. V lost 1 base and J 2 bases, leaving 12 bases between the germline ends. Here the CDR3 reads CASSLLGGPQETQYF. Written as DNA, the CDR3 is TGCGCCAGCAGCTTGTTGGGGGGGCCGCAAGAGACCCAGTACTTC.

This rearrangement joins TRBV4-1 to TRBJ2-5; perhaps D is TRBD1 or TRBD2 (5 bases each). V lost 3 bases to trimming and J lost 5 bases, with 10 bases between them. Looked up from germline, CDR1 is MGHRA and CDR2 is YSYEKL. This CDR3 has 13 amino acids. CDR3 bases: TGCGCCAGCAGCCAGGGGGTCACGGAGACCCAGTACTTC. This sequence encodes CASSQGVTETQYF.

The chain uses TRBV7-9 and TRBJ1-1; D not resolved. The germline gives CDR1 SEHNR, CDR2 FQNEAQ (reference sequence). The ends were cut back, 1 base at V and 7 bases at J, with 10 bases in the middle. This CDR3 contains 13 residues. In DNA form, the CDR3 reads TGTGCCAGCAGCTTAGTAATGGCAGTTGAAGCTTTCTTT. The encoded protein is CASSLVMAVEAFF.

The rearrangement uses TRBV24-1 and TRBJ2-2, with D possibly TRBD1 on 6 matching bases. V was cut by 7 bases and J by 0 bases, with 17 bases left in between. Germline V CDR1 and CDR2: KGHDR, SFDVKD. The CDR3 covers 17 residues. In nucleotides, the CDR3 is TGTGCCACCAGAAACGCTTCGGGACACTCGAACACCGGGGAGCTGTTTTTT. Translating gives CATRNASGHSNTGELFF.

The chain links TRBV5-1 to TRBJ2-7, with 7 bases matching TRBD1. The V gene's germline CDR1 is SGHRS and CDR2 YFSETQ. The length of the CDR3 is 15 residues. J lost 2 bases, V lost 4 bases, and 9 bases had no gene match. Written as DNA, the CDR3 is TGCGCCAGCAGCCCGGGACAGACATCTCCCTACGAGCAGTACTTC. The encoded protein is CASSPGQTSPYEQYF.

In this sample, this clonotype turned up a few times. The V gene is TRBV5-1, the J gene TRBJ1-4; D may be TRBD1 (5 bases). The V end lost 4 bases, the J end lost 3 bases, and 13 bases lay between the germline ends. Germline V gene data show CDR1 as SGHRS and CDR2 as YFSETQ. The CDR3 covers 15 residues. The CDR3 DNA reads TGCGCCAGCAGCGCGGGAGGGGCCGCTAATGAAAAACTGTTTTTT. Amino acid sequence: CASSAGGAANEKLFF.